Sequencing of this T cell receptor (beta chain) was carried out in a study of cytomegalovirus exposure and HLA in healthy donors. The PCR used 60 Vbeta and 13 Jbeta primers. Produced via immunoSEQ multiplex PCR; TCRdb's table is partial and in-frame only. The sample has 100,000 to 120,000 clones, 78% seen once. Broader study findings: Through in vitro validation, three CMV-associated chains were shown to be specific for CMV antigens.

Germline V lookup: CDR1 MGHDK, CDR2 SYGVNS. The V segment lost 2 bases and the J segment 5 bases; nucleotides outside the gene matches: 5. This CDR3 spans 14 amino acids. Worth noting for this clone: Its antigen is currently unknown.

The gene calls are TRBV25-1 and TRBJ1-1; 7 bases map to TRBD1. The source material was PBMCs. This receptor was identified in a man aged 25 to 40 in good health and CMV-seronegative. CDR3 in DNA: TGTGCCAGCAGTGAACCAGGGGGAGTAACTGAAGCTTTCTTT. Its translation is CASSEPGGVTEAFF. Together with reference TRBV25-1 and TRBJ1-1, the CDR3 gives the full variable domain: EADIYQTPRYLVIGTGKKITLECSQTMGHDKMYWYQQDPGMELHLIHYSYGVNSTEKGDLSSESTVSRIRTEHFPLTLESARPSHTSQYLCASSEPGGVTEAFFGQGTRLTVV.